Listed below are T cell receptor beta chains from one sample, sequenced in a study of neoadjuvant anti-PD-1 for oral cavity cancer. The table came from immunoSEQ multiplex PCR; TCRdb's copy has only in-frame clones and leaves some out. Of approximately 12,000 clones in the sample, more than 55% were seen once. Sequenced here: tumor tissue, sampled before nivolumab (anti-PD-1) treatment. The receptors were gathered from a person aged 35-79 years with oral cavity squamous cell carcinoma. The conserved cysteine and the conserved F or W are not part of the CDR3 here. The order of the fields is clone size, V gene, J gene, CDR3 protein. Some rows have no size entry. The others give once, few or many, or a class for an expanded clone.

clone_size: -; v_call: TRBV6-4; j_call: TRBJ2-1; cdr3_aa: ASSAGLAALDEQF
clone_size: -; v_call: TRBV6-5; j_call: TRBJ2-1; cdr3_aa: ASSPVGGSGYEQF
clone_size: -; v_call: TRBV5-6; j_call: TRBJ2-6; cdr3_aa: ASSSPGMVYSGANVLT
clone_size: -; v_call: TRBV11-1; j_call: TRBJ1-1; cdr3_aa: ASSPILGNTEAF
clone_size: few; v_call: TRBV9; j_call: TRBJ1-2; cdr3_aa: ASSEGTGLYGYT
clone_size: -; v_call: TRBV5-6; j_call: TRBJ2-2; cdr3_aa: ASSLKLPGELF
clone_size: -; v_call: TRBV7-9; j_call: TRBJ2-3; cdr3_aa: ASSLSKADTQY
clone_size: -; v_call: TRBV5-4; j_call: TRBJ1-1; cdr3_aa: ASSLQGPNTEAF
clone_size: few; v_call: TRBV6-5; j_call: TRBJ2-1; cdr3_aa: ASSQGQEQF
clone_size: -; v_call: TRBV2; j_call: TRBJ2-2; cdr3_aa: ASSTGPAGLAGLKPGTGELF
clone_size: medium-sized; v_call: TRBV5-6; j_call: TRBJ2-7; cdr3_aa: ASSWPGHSGEQY
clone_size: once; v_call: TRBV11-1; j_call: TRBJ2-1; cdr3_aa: ASSPTTPVVFNEQF
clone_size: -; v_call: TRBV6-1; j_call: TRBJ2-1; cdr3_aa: ASSDLNEQF
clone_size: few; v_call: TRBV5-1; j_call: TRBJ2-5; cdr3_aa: ASSLAGGASRETQY
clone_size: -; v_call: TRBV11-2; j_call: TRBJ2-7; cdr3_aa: ASSLEGGIYEQY
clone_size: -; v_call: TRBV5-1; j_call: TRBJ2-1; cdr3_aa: ASSSVGGQYNEQF
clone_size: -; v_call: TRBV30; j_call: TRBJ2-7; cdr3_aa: AWSFTGQAGEQY
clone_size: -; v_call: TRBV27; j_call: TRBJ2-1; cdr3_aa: ASSFGKAGVGEQF
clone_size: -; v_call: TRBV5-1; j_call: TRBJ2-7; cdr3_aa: ASSLTAGGGVEQY
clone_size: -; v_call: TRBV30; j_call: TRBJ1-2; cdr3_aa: AWTPGELIYGYT
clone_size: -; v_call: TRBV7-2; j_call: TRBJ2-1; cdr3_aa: ASSLDVAAGIGF
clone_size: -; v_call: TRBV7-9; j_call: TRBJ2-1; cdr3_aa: ASSPEGSGYNEQF
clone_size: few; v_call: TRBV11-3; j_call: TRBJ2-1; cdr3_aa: ASSAGLASYNEQF
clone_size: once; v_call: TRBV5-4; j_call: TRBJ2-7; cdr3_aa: ASSFRGLSYEQY
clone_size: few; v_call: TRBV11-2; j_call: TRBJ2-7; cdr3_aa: ASSPGGYYEQY
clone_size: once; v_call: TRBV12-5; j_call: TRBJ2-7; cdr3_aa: ASGPILLDRGSDEQY
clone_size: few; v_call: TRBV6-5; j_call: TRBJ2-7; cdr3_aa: ATRQEYGYEQY
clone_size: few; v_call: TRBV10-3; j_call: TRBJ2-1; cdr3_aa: AISDSYNEQF
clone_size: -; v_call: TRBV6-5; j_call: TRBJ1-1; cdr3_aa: ASRFGTLNTEAF
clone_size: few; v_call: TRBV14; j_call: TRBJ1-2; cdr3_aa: ASSQVGVFGYT
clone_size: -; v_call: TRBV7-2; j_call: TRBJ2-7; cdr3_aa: ASSLRARGSYEQY
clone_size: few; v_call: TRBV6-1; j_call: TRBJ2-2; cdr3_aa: ASSGQGPPGELF
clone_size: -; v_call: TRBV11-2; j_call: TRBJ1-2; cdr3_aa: ASSPGTGSSYT
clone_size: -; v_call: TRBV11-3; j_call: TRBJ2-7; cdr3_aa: ASSWGDSGEQY
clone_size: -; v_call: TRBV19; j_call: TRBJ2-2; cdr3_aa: ASSIWTLDFTGELF
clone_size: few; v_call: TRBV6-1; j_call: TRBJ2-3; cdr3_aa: ASSELRPGGTDTQY
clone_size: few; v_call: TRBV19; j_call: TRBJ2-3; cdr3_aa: ASSWDRSSTDTQY
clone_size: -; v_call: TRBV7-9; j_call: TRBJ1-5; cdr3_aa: ASTLGGTGGSNQPQH
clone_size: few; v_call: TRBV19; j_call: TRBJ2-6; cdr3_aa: ASKENSGANVLT
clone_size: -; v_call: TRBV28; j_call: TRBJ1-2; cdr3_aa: ASSSSGTSGYT
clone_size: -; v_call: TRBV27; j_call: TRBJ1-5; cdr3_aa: ASTLRWGSNQPQH
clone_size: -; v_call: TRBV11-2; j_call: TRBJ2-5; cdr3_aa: ASSLEQGRETQY
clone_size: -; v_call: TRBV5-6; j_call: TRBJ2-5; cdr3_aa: ASGQGGETQY
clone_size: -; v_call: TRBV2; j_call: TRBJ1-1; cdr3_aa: ASTGQGQTEAF
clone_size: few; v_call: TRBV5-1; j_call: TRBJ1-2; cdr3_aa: ASSLGTGDGYT
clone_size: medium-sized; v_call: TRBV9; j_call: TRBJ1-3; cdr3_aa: ASSLNGNTIY
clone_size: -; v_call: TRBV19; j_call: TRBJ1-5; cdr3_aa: ASAAGQVYQPQH
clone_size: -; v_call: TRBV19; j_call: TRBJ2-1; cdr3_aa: ASSIGLTEKEQF
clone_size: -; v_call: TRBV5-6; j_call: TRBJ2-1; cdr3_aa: ASSLVPYNEQF
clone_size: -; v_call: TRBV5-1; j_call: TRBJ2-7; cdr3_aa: ASSLTSASGSYEQY
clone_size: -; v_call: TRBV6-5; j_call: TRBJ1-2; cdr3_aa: ASSTQEGYGYT
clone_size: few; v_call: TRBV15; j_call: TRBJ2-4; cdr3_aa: ATSREGGANIQY
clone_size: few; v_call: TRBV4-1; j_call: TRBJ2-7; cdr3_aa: ASSQAHSVLGAPSSYEQY
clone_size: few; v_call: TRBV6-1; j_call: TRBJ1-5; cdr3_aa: ASSELRGNQPQH
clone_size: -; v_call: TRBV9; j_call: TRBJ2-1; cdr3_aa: ASSALGVEQF
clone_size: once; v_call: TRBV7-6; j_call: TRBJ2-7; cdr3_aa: ASSLGGTYEQY
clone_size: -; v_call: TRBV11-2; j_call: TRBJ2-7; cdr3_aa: ASSLGGGDILPYEQY